The rows below give T cell receptor beta chains drawn from one sample of a study of CD8+ T cells in alopecia areata. The table came from immunoSEQ multiplex PCR; TCRdb's copy has only in-frame clones and leaves some out. The sample carries around 61,000 clones, 40% to 50% recorded once. The sample consisted of CD8+ T cells sorted from blood, taken at week 0. These receptors were obtained from a human donor with alopecia areata. Each CDR3 is given with its conserved first and last residue. D genes are given only for firm matches. Expanded clones get a size class; other rows say once, few or many, or leave the size out.

d_call | clone_size | j_call | v_call | cdr3_nt | cdr3_aa
- | - | TRBJ2-2 | TRBV2 | TGTGCCAGCAGTGGGACAGTTTATCACACCGGGGAGCTGTTTTTT | CASSGTVYHTGELFF
- | - | TRBJ1-1 | TRBV4-3 | TGCGCCAGCAGCCAAGATGGGAAGGGGAACACTGAAGCTTTCTTT | CASSQDGKGNTEAFF
- | - | TRBJ1-1 | TRBV29-1 | TGCAGCGTTGAAGCCTTGCTCGAAGCTTTCTTT | CSVEALLEAFF
- | - | TRBJ1-5 | TRBV9 | TGTGCCAGCAGCCCAGGACAGAATCAGCCCCAGCATTTT | CASSPGQNQPQHF
- | few | TRBJ2-3 | TRBV29-1 | TGCAGCGTTCTGGGAGATACGCAGTATTTT | CSVLGDTQYF
- | - | TRBJ1-5 | TRBV30 | TGTGCCTGGAATGCCGGGACTCAGGGTCAGCCCCAGCATTTT | CAWNAGTQGQPQHF
- | once | TRBJ1-1 | TRBV30 | TGTGCCTGGAGTTCTCCCCGGGACCACACTGAAGCTTTCTTT | CAWSSPRDHTEAFF
- | once | TRBJ1-1 | TRBV29-1 | TGCAGCGTTGAGGGGGCAATGAACACTGAAGCTTTCTTT | CSVEGAMNTEAFF
- | - | TRBJ1-1 | TRBV19 | TGTGCCAGTAGTATAGAGGAAGGAAAGAACACTGAAGCTTTCTTT | CASSIEEGKNTEAFF
- | - | TRBJ2-1 | TRBV5-4 | TGTGCCAGCAGCTTCGGGGGAAGTGAGCAGTTCTTC | CASSFGGSEQFF
- | few | TRBJ2-1 | TRBV6-4 | TGTGCCAGCAGTGACGGCGGGATTAGGAGTGAGCAGTTCTTC | CASSDGGIRSEQFF
- | - | TRBJ1-2 | TRBV27 | TGTGCCAGCAGTCTACAGGGAGGGAACTATGGCTACACCTTC | CASSLQGGNYGYTF
- | - | TRBJ2-1 | TRBV10-2 | TGCGCCAGCAGTGAGTTAGCTACCAATGAGCAGTTCTTC | CASSELATNEQFF
TRBD2 | - | TRBJ2-1 | TRBV29-1 | TGCAGCGATGGGGGGGCCGGGACTAGCACGACTGAGCAGTTCTTC | CSDGGAGTSTTEQFF
- | - | TRBJ1-1 | TRBV30 | TGTGCCTGGAGTCACACTGAAGCTTTCTTT | CAWSHTEAFF
- | - | TRBJ1-1 | TRBV27 | TGTGCCAGCAGTTTGAGACCCTCCGGGACTCCGAACACTGAAGCTTTCTTT | CASSLRPSGTPNTEAFF
- | few | TRBJ2-3 | TRBV7-9 | TGTGCCACCCGAGGAGATACGCAGTATTTT | CATRGDTQYF
- | few | TRBJ2-7 | TRBV29-1 | TGCAGCGTTCCGAATCCAAATTTCAACGAGCAGTACTTC | CSVPNPNFNEQYF
TRBD1 | - | TRBJ2-7 | TRBV2 | TGTGCCAGCAAGCACAGGGGGATCGACGAGCAGTACTTC | CASKHRGIDEQYF
TRBD2 | once | TRBJ2-1 | TRBV29-1 | TGCAGCGTGCTAGCGGTATACAATGAGCAGTTCTTC | CSVLAVYNEQFF
- | - | TRBJ2-7 | TRBV27 | TGTGCCAGCAGTCCCCATTATCCCAATCCCAGCGAGCAGTACTTC | CASSPHYPNPSEQYF
- | few | TRBJ1-1 | TRBV29-1 | TGCAGCGTTCCGAGCGAGACAGAGAACACTGAAGCTTTCTTT | CSVPSETENTEAFF
TRBD1 | - | TRBJ2-7 | TRBV29-1 | TGCAGCGTATCCCTGGGACAGAGCTCCTACGAGCAGTACTTC | CSVSLGQSSYEQYF
- | - | TRBJ2-4 | TRBV7-9 | TGTGCCAGCAGCTCCAACGCGGGTCAGTACTTC | CASSSNAGQYF
- | - | TRBJ2-7 | TRBV29-1 | TGCAGCGTTGAAGATAGGAACACCTACGAGCAGTACTTC | CSVEDRNTYEQYF
TRBD2 | - | TRBJ2-1 | TRBV2 | TGTGCCAGCGGCGGGGTCAGCGGGATATACAATGAGCAGTTCTTC | CASGGVSGIYNEQFF
- | few | TRBJ2-7 | TRBV4-1 | TGCGCCAGCAGCCAAGGACCACGGGACAACCTCTACGAGCAGTACTTC | CASSQGPRDNLYEQYF
TRBD2 | many | TRBJ2-7 | TRBV27 | TGTGCCAGCAGTTCACCTGCTAGCGGGGCCTACGAGCAGTACTTC | CASSSPASGAYEQYF
- | - | TRBJ1-1 | TRBV29-1 | TGCAGCGTTGAGGGTGGCACTGAAGCTTTCTTT | CSVEGGTEAFF
- | few | TRBJ1-5 | TRBV27 | TGTGCCAGCAGTCTCGGGGGGGCCAGGGGCAATCAGCCCCAGCATTTT | CASSLGGARGNQPQHF
- | - | TRBJ2-2 | TRBV29-1 | TGCAGCGTTGAGGATGGGACGGGCACCGGGGAGCTGTTTTTT | CSVEDGTGTGELFF
- | many | TRBJ2-1 | TRBV9 | TGTGCCAGCAGCGTGCCCGGTTACAATGAGCAGTTCTTC | CASSVPGYNEQFF
- | - | TRBJ2-2 | TRBV15 | TGTGCCACCAGCAGAGTATCGGAAGTCGGGGAGCTGTTTTTT | CATSRVSEVGELFF